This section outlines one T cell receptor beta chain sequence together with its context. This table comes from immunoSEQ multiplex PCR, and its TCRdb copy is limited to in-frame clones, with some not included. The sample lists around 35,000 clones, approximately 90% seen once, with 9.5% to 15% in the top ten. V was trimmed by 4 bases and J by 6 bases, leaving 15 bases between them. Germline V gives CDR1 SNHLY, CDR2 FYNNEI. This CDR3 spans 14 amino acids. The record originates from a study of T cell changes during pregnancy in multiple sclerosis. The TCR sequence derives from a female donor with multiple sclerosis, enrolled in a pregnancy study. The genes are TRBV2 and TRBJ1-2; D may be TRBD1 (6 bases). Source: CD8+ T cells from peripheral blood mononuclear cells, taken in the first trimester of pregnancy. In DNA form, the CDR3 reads TGTGCCAGCAGTGCCGAGGGGGATGGCAATGGCTACACCTTC. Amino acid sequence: CASSAEGDGNGYTF.